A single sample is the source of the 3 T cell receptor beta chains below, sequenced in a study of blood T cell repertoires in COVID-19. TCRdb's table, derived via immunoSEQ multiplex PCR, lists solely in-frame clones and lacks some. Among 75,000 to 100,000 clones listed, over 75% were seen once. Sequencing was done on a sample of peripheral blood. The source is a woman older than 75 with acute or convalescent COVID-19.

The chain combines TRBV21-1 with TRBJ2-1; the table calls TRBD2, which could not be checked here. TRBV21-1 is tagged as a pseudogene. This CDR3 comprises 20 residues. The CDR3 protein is CASSKPPLLAGVLSYNEQFF. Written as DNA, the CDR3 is TGTGCCAGCAGCAAACCTCCCCTCCTAGCGGGGGTTCTGTCCTACAATGAGCAGTTCTTC.

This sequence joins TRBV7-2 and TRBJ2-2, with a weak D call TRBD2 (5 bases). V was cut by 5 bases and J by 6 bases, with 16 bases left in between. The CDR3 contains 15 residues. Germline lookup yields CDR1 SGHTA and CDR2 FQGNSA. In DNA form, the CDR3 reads TGTGCCAGCAGCCCCGCACTTGCTAGCTCCGGGGAGCTGTTTTTT. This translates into CASSPALASSGELFF.

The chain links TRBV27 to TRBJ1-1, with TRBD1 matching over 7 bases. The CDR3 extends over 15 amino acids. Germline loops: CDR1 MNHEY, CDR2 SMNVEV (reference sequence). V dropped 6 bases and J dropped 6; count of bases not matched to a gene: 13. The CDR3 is CASSSDRAGGPEAFF. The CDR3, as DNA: TGTGCCAGCAGCTCTGACAGGGCGGGAGGCCCTGAAGCTTTCTTT.